This T cell receptor (beta chain) emerged from a study of T cells in Graves' hyperthyroidism and ophthalmopathy. Remarks on this clonotype: This clone may be a read error of a much larger clone one base away.

Amplified TCR beta CDR3 regions derived from RNA transcripts. First-round RT-PCR of the TCR CDR3 relied on the HTBI primer set. TCRdb analysed the multiplex PCR reads with MiXCR anew, one entry per CDR3 protein. The sample lists hundreds of thousands of distinct CDR3 sequences; about 38% were seen once. A roughly 9.1 ml volume of fresh peripheral blood provided the PBMCs. The receptor was derived from a man in his late teens or twenties with Graves' hyperthyroidism. The sequencing input was blood.

The CDR3 region is CATSRDRGVEQYF. CDR3 sequence (DNA): TGTGCCACCAGCAGAGATAGAGGGGTCGAGCAGTACTTC. This sequence joins TRBV15 and TRBJ2-7; D possibly uses TRBD1 or TRBD2 (5 bases each). Germline V lookup: CDR1 LNHNV, CDR2 YYDKDF (reference sequence). Trimming pared 0 bases from V and 6 bases from J, leaving 9 bases between. The CDR3 totals 13 residues.